The subject of this entry is one T cell receptor beta chain. Its antigen is still unknown. No much larger clone is present one base from it, and per-base qualities are unavailable. Patients were selected on the basis of adequate residual fresh-frozen tumor tissue and more than two years of available survival data. None of the glioblastoma patients carried an isocitrate dehydrogenase mutation, although molecular status otherwise varied. PBMC collection took place before vaccination, two weeks after the third vaccination, and at tumor progression if progression occurred. The Qiagen DNeasy Blood extraction Kit was used for extraction of genomic DNA. This entry belongs to a study of glioma-infiltrating T cells after dendritic cell vaccination (dated by TCRdb to the mid-2010s). Regarding the complete study: The cohort comprised approximately 15 glioblastoma patients from Phase I and II dendritic cell vaccination trials, 9 newly diagnosed and 6 with recurrent disease. Survival after dendritic cell vaccination was correlated with TCR sequencing metrics, such as TIL content and the overlap between tumor and blood repertoires. Deep sequencing of TCR beta CDR3 regions was used to quantify tumor-infiltrating lymphocyte content and compare tumor and blood repertoires in dendritic cell-vaccinated glioblastoma patients. Each patient got three intradermal injections of the dendritic cell vaccine, spaced at biweekly intervals, in the arm below the axilla. Between the early 2000s and the early 2010s, the patients were given dendritic cell vaccination pulsed with autologous tumor lysate. The vaccine was prepared from monocyte-derived dendritic cells that were cultured for approximately seven days with IL-4 and GM-CSF and then pulsed overnight with autologous tumor lysate.

The study at large found these results: TCR clonality showed no direct relationship with survival, which suggests that a diverse polyclonal response may matter. The three-group TCR overlap response model was characterized as speculative, and prospective validation of the model was stated to be required. The cohort was small and heterogeneous, with few patients having full blood and tumor sets and even fewer initial-recurrent tumor pairs. Higher estimated pretreatment TIL content predicted longer time to progression and overall survival after dendritic cell vaccination.

TCRB CDR3 regions were amplified from around 2.1 ug genomic DNA, or all available DNA if less, using the immunoSEQ assay. The multiplex PCR employed 60 forward primers targeting TCR V beta segments and 13 reverse primers targeting J beta segments. To estimate the number of reads per starting template, synthetic control templates were added to each sample at limiting dilution. The Illumina HiSeq System generated 87 bp sequencing reads. Processing in the source paper ran as follows. PCR and sequencing errors were removed by merging closely related sequences with a nearest neighbor algorithm. TCR overlap was measured as the percentage of unique tumor TCR beta sequences also present in the same patient's peripheral blood. TCRdb re-hosts the immuneACCESS table, in-frame sequences only. Its copies lack some clones; in the studies checked, an unresolved V gene accounts for under half of them, and the cause for the rest is not known. V and J calls and clone size follow that table, whereas D and trimming were derived from the DNA. The sample includes 95,000 or so clones, with about 83% observed a single time. The ten largest make up around 2.9% of the sample.

From its cysteine to its phenylalanine, the CDR3 spans 13 amino acids. Only the CDR3 DNA stays, 39 bases, in frame from base 1. The V end gives up 6 bases and the J end 7 bases, leaving 9 bases in the junction not matched to a gene. Looking up the germline V gene yields CDR1 SQVTM and CDR2 ANQGSEA. The sample in question was blood, obtained before dendritic cell vaccination. The clonotype originates from a human donor with glioblastoma. The chain is made from TRBV29-1 and TRBJ1-2, with 9 junctional bases fitting TRBD1. The bases are TGCAGCGTACACCGACAGGGGGGTAGTGGCTACACCTTC. Its translation reads: CSVHRQGGSGYTF.